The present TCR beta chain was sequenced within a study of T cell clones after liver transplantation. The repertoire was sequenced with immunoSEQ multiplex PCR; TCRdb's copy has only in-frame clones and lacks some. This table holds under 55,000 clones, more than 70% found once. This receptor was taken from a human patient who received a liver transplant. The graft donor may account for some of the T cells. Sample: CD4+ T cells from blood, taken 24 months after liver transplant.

CDR3 region: CASSIGLGDRGRNTQYF. DNA of the CDR3: TGTGCCAGTAGTATAGGTTTGGGGGACAGGGGAAGGAATACGCAGTATTTT. The chain is built from TRBV19 and TRBJ2-3; 10 nucleotides match TRBD1. This CDR3 is built from 17 residues. V lost 1 base and J lost 7; bases outside the gene matches: 11. Germline lookup yields CDR1 LNHDA and CDR2 SQIVND (reference sequence).